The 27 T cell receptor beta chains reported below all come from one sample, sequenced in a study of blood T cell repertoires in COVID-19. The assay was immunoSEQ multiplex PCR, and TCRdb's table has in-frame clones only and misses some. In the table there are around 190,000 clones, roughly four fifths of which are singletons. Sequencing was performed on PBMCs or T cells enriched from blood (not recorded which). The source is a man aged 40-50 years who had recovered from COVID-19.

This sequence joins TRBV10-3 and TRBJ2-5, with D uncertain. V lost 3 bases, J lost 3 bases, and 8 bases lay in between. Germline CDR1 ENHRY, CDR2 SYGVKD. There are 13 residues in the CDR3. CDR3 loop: CAISDNTEETQYF. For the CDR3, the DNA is TGTGCCATCAGTGATAACACCGAAGAGACCCAGTACTTC.

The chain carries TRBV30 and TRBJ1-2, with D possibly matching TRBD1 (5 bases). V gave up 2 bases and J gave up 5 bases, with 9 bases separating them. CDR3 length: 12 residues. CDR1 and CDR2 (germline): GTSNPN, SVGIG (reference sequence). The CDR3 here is CAWSRGSYGYTF. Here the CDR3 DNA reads TGTGCCTGGAGTAGGGGATCGTATGGCTACACCTTC.

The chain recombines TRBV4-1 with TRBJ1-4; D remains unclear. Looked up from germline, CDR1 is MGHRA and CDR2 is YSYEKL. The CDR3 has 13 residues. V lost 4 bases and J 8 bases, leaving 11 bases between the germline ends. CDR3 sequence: CASSLTSGEKLFF. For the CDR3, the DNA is TGCGCCAGCAGCCTTACTTCCGGGGAAAAACTGTTTTTT.

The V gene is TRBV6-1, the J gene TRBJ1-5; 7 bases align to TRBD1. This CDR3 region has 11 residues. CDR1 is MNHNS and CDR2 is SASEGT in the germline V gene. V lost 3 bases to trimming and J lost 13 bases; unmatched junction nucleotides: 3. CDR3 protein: CASSDTGVQHF. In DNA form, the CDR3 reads TGTGCCAGCAGTGACACAGGGGTACAGCATTTT.

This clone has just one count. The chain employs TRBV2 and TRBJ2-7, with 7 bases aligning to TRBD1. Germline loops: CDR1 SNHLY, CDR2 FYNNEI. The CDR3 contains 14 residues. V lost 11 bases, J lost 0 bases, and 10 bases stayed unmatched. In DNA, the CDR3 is TGTGCCGGAAAAGACAGGGTGAGCTCCTACGAGCAGTACTTC. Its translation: CAGKDRVSSYEQYF.

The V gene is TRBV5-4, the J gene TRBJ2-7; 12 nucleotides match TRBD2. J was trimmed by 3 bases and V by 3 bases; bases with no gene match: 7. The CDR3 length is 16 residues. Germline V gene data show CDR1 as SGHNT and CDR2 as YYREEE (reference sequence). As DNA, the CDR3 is TGTGCCAGCAGCTCGGGAGGACTAGCGGGGTTCTACGAGCAGTACTTC. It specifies CASSSGGLAGFYEQYF.

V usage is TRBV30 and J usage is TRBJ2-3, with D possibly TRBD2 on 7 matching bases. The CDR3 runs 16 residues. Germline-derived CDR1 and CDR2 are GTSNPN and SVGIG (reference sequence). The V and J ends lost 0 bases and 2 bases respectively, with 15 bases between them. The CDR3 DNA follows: TGTGCCTGGAGTGTAGCTCGGGGGGCCCCCACAGATACGCAGTATTTT. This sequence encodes CAWSVARGAPTDTQYF.

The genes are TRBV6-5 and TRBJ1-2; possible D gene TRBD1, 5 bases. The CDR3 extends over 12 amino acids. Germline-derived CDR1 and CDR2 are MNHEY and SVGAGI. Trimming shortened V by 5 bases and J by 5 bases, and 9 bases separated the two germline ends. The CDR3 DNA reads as TGTGCCAGCAGTCTTGACAGTTATGGCTACACCTTC. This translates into CASSLDSYGYTF.

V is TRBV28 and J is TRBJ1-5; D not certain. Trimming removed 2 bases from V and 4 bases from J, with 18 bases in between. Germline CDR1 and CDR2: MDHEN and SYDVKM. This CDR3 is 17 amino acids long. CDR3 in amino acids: CASSLTSTGFGNQPQHF. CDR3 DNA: TGTGCCAGCAGTTTAACCTCGACGGGGTTCGGGAATCAGCCCCAGCATTTT.

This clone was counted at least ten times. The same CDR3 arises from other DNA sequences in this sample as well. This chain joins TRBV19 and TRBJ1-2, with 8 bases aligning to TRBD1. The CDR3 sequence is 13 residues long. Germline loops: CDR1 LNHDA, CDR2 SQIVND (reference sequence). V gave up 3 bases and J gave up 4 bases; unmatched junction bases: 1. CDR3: CASSIGTGYGYTF. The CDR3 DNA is TGTGCCAGTAGTATCGGGACAGGCTATGGCTACACCTTC.

In DNA, the CDR3 is TGCGCCAGCAGCTCCCCCAAGGCTAGCAATGAGCAGTTCTTC. It is translated as CASSSPKASNEQFF. The V call is TRBV5-1, the J call TRBJ2-1; D not resolved. This CDR3 is built from 14 residues. V lost 3 bases and J 6 bases, leaving 13 bases between the germline ends. Germline CDR1 is SGHRS and CDR2 is YFSETQ. Drawing the rest from reference TRBV5-1 and TRBJ2-1, the complete variable domain is KAGVTQTPRYLIKTRGQQVTLSCSPISGHRSVSWYQQTPGQGLQFLFEYFSETQRNKGNFPGRFSGRQFSNSRSEMNVSTLELGDSALYLCASSSPKASNEQFFGPGTRLTVL.

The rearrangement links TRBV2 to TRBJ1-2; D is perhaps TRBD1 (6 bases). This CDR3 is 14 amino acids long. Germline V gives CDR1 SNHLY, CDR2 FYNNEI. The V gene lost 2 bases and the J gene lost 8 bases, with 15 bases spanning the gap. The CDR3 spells CASSETGLGWGYTF. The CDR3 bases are TGTGCCAGCAGTGAAACAGGGTTAGGTTGGGGCTACACCTTC.

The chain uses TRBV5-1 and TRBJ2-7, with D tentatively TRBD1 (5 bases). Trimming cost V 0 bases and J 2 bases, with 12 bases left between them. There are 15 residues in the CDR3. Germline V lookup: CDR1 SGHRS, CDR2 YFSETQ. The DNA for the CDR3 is TGCGCCAGCAGCTTGGAAGGGGCCGGCACCTACGAGCAGTACTTC. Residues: CASSLEGAGTYEQYF.

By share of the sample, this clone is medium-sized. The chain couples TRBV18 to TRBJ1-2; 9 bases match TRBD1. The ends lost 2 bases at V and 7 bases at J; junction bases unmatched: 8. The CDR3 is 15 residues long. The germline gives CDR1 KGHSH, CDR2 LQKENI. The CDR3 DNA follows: TGTGCCAGCTCACCAGCGGGACAGGGAGGAGGTGGCTACACCTTC. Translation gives CASSPAGQGGGGYTF.

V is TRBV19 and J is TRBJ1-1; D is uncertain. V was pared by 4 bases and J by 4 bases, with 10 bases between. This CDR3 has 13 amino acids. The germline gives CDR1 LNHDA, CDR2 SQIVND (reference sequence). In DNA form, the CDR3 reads TGTGCCAGTAGTAGGGCCTTTTCCACTGAAGCTTTCTTT. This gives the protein CASSRAFSTEAFF.

The chain's CDR3 is CASTPDRGLLGYTF. CDR3 bases: TGTGCTTCAACCCCGGACAGGGGGCTGTTAGGCTACACCTTC. J is TRBJ1-2 and V is TRBV6-5, with 11 bases fitting TRBD1. The CDR3 sequence is 14 residues long. CDR1 and CDR2 (germline): MNHEY, SVGAGI.

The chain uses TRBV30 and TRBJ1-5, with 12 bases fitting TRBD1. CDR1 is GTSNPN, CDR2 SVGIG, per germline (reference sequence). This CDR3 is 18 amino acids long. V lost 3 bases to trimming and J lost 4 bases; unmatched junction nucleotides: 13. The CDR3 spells CAWRSLGDRGLRNQPQHF. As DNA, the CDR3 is TGTGCCTGGAGGAGCTTAGGGGACAGGGGGCTTAGGAATCAGCCCCAGCATTTT.

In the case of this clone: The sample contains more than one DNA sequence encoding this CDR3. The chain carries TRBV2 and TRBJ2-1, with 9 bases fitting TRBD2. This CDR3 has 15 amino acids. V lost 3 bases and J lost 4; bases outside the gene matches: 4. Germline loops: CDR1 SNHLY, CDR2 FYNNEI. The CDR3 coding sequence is TGTGCCAGCAGTGAGGCGGGAGGGCCTTACAATGAGCAGTTCTTC. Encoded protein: CASSEAGGPYNEQFF.

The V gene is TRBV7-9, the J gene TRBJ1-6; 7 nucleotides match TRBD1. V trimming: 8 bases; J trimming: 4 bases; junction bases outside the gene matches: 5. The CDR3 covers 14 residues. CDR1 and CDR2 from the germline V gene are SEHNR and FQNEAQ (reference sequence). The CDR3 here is CASAWDSYNSPLHF. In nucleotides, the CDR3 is TGTGCCAGCGCTTGGGACAGTTATAATTCACCCCTCCACTTT.

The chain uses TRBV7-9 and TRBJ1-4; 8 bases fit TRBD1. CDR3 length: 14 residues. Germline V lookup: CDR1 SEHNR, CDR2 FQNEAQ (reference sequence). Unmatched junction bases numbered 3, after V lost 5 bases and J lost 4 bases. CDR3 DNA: TGTGCCAGCAGCCTGGACAGGGTTAATGAAAAACTGTTTTTT. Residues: CASSLDRVNEKLFF.

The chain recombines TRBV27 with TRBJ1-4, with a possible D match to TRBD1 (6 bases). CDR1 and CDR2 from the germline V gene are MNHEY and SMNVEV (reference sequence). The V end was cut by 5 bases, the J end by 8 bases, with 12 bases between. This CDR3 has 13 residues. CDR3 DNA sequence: TGTGCCAGCAGTCACAGGGAGGGGGAAAAACTGTTTTTT. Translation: CASSHREGEKLFF.

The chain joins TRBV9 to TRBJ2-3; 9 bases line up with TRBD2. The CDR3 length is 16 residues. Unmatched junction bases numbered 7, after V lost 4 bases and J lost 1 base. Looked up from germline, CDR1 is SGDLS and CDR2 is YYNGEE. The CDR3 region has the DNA TGTGCCAGCAGCTTGACAGCGGGAGGCGGCACAGATACGCAGTATTTT. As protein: CASSLTAGGGTDTQYF.

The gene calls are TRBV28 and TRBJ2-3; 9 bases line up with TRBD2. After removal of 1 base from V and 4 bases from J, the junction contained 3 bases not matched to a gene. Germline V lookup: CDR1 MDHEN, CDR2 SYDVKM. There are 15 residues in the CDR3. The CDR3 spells CASSLSSGDADTQYF. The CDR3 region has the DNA TGTGCCAGCAGTTTATCTAGCGGGGATGCAGATACGCAGTATTTT.

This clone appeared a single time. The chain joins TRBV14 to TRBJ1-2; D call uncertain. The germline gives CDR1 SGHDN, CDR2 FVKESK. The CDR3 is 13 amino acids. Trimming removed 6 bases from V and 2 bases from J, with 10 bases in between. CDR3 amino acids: CASSQDLNYGYTF. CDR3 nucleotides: TGTGCCAGCAGTCAGGATCTCAACTATGGCTACACCTTC.

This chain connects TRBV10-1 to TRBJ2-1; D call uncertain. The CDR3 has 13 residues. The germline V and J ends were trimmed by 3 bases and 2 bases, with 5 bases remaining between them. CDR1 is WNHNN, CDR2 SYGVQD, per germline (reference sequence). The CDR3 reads CASSEEPYNEQFF. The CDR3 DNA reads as TGCGCCAGCAGTGAAGAGCCCTACAATGAGCAGTTCTTC.

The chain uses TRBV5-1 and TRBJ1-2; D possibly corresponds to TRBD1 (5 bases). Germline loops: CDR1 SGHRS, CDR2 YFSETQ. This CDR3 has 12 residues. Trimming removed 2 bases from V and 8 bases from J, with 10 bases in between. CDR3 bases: TGCGCCAGCAGCTTCCAGGGTGGAGGCTACACCTTC. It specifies CASSFQGGGYTF.

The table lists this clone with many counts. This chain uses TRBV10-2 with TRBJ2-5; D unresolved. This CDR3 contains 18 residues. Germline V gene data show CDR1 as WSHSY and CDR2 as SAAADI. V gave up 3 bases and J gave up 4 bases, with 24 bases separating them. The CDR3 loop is CASSDPSEAAMDGETQYF. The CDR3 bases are TGCGCCAGCAGTGATCCCTCTGAGGCGGCGATGGATGGAGAGACCCAGTACTTC.